Below are 29 T cell receptor beta chains sequenced from a single sample in a study of PD-1 blockade in mismatch repair-deficient tumors. What these receptors recognize is not known. The table came from immunoSEQ multiplex PCR; TCRdb's copy has only in-frame clones and leaves some out. The sample lists nearly 9,000 clones, 80% to 90% occurring once. Time point of the sample: roughly 11-day in vitro stimulation with candidate neoantigen peptide 7. The sequenced sample was cells cultured in vitro, obtained from a patient treated with pembrolizumab. The receptors originated from an adult with mismatch repair-deficient cancer.

Notes on this clone: The junction and the germline gene differ at one end; a read error may be behind it. The chain recombines TRBV29-1 with TRBJ2-5; D might be TRBD2 (5 bases). CDR1 is SQVTM, CDR2 ANQGSEA, per germline. The length of the CDR3 is 9 residues. This CDR3 reads CSVVAWRDF. The DNA of the CDR3 is TGCAGCGTTGTAGCCTGGCGGGACTTC.

The V and J genes are TRBV15 and TRBJ1-2; no clear D gene. The CDR3 has 13 residues. From germline, CDR1 is LNHNV and CDR2 YYDKDF (reference sequence). V was clipped by 6 bases and J by 2 bases, with 10 bases between them. The CDR3 sequence is CATRPHGNYGYTF. The CDR3 nucleotides read TGTGCCACCAGACCACACGGCAACTATGGCTACACCTTC.

This sequence joins TRBV14 and TRBJ1-1; no reliable D call. The CDR3 length is 14 residues. Germline V CDR1 and CDR2: SGHDN, FVKESK. Trimming left V 1 base short and J 0 bases short, with 6 bases between. For the CDR3, the DNA is TGTGCCAGCAGCCAAGCAGGAATGAACACTGAAGCTTTCTTT. It specifies CASSQAGMNTEAFF.

This rearrangement joins TRBV4-1 to TRBJ1-1; D uncertain. Germline lookup yields CDR1 MGHRA and CDR2 YSYEKL. Deletions cut 5 bases from V and 1 base from J, with 17 bases between. This CDR3 is 16 amino acids long. CDR3 sequence: CASSDRALARNTEAFF. Written as DNA, the CDR3 is TGCGCCAGCAGCGACCGGGCCCTAGCCCGGAACACTGAAGCTTTCTTT.

J is TRBJ1-2 and V is TRBV11-3; D gene uncertain. CDR1 and CDR2 from the germline V gene are SGHNT and YENEEA. The V and J ends lost 2 bases and 7 bases respectively, with 11 bases between them. The CDR3 extends over 13 amino acids. CDR3 DNA: TGTGCCAGCAGCTTAAGGGATCCCGGTGGCTACACCTTC. Residues: CASSLRDPGGYTF.

V gene TRBV15 combines with J gene TRBJ2-2; maybe TRBD1 (6 bases). The CDR3 length is 16 residues. The V end lost 0 bases, the J end lost 2 bases, and 10 bases lay between the germline ends. CDR1 is LNHNV and CDR2 is YYDKDF in the germline V gene (reference sequence). The CDR3 DNA is TGTGCCACCAGCAGAGAAGGGACATTTAACACCGGGGAGCTGTTTTTT. Amino acid sequence: CATSREGTFNTGELFF.

The gene calls are TRBV5-4 and TRBJ2-1; D is unclear. V was clipped by 0 bases and J by 7 bases, with 2 bases between them. The CDR3 contains 11 residues. Germline CDR1 is SGHNT and CDR2 is YYREEE (reference sequence). CDR3 bases: TGTGCCAGCAGCTTGGGAAATGAGCAGTTCTTC. Its translation is CASSLGNEQFF.

CDR3 protein: CAWSGLAGGHTTDTQYF. The CDR3, as DNA: TGTGCCTGGAGCGGCCTAGCGGGAGGGCATACCACAGATACGCAGTATTTT. The chain links TRBV30 to TRBJ2-3; 12 positions agree with TRBD2. After removal of 3 bases from V and 2 bases from J, the junction contained 9 bases not matched to a gene. Looked up from germline, CDR1 is GTSNPN and CDR2 is SVGIG (reference sequence). This CDR3 region has 17 residues.

The V call is TRBV6-1, the J call TRBJ2-3; D is ambiguous. This CDR3 has 11 residues. Germline loops: CDR1 MNHNS, CDR2 SASEGT. Trimming left V 6 bases short and J 7 bases short, with 8 bases between. The CDR3 nucleotides are TGTGCCAGCAGCTTCCTGAATACGCAGTATTTT. This codes for CASSFLNTQYF.

This chain uses TRBV28 with TRBJ1-2, with a tentative D call TRBD1 (5 bases). The CDR3 consists of 13 residues. Trimming cost V 6 bases and J 8 bases, with 16 bases left between them. From germline, CDR1 is MDHEN and CDR2 SYDVKM. Here the CDR3 reads CASSNRGRQGYTF. The DNA for the CDR3 is TGTGCCAGCAGCAACCGGGGGAGGCAGGGCTACACCTTC.

This clone has only one observation. The genes are TRBV4-1 and TRBJ2-7; D unresolved. Trimming took off 2 bases at V and 1 base at J, with 12 bases between the two ends. The CDR3 has 15 residues. Germline values: CDR1 MGHRA, CDR2 YSYEKL. The CDR3 loop reads CASSQIPQRSYEQYF. CDR3 DNA sequence: TGCGCCAGCAGCCAAATCCCACAACGGTCCTACGAGCAGTACTTC.

This clone was counted a few times. The chain couples TRBV10-3 to TRBJ2-1; 9 positions match TRBD2. CDR3 length equals 17 residues. V shed 0 bases, J shed 3 bases, and the junction held 6 bases outside the gene matches. Germline CDR1 and CDR2: ENHRY and SYGVKD. This CDR3 is CAISESKASGDYNEQFF. The DNA of the CDR3 is TGTGCCATCAGTGAGTCGAAGGCTAGCGGGGACTACAATGAGCAGTTCTTC.

The rearrangement uses TRBV2 and TRBJ2-5, with TRBD2 identical over 8 bases. The CDR3 loop spans 15 amino acids. The junction had 8 bases not matched to a gene; V was cut back by 7 bases and J by 1 base. CDR1 is SNHLY and CDR2 is FYNNEI in the germline V gene. The CDR3: CASTGGDSGQETQYF. The CDR3 nucleotides are TGTGCCAGCACCGGGGGGGATAGCGGCCAAGAGACCCAGTACTTC.

The genes are TRBV5-1 and TRBJ1-5, with D tentatively TRBD1 (5 bases). CDR1 is SGHRS, CDR2 YFSETQ, per germline. V was pared by 5 bases and J by 5 bases, with 11 bases between. This CDR3 is built from 13 residues. The CDR3 DNA sequence: TGCGCCAGCAGTAGGGACCTTGATCAGCCCCAGCATTTT. The encoded protein is CASSRDLDQPQHF.

The chain uses TRBV30 and TRBJ2-2; 8 bases map to TRBD1. The length of the CDR3 is 15 residues. Germline V gene sequence: CDR1 GTSNPN, CDR2 SVGIG (reference sequence). With V trimmed by 4 bases and J by 1 base, 5 bases remained unmatched. CDR3 sequence: CAWMFGTGNTGELFF. CDR3 DNA sequence: TGTGCCTGGATGTTCGGGACAGGGAACACCGGGGAGCTGTTTTTT. The complete variable domain, with remaining parts taken from reference TRBV30 and TRBJ2-2, reads SQTIHQWPATLVQPVGSPLSLECTVEGTSNPNLYWYRQAAGRGLQLLFYSVGIGQISSEVPQNLSASRPQDRQFILSSKKLLLSDSGFYLCAWMFGTGNTGELFFGEGSRLTVL.

This chain connects TRBV14 to TRBJ1-6, with D tentatively TRBD1 (6 bases). V was clipped by 4 bases and J by 3 bases, with 13 bases between them. The CDR3 runs 16 residues. Germline CDR1 SGHDN, CDR2 FVKESK. The CDR3: CASSLIRGSYNSPLHF. The CDR3 DNA sequence: TGTGCCAGCAGCCTGATCAGGGGAAGCTATAATTCACCCCTCCACTTT.

The chain links TRBV10-3 to TRBJ2-3; D ambiguous. Germline V gene sequence: CDR1 ENHRY, CDR2 SYGVKD. V was cut by 4 bases and J by 2 bases, with 13 bases left in between. The CDR3 is 15 amino acids. The DNA for the CDR3 is TGTGCCATCAGTGGGAACATCCTATCCACAGATACGCAGTATTTT. Translation: CAISGNILSTDTQYF.

This rearrangement joins TRBV27 to TRBJ1-3; tentatively, D is TRBD1 (5 bases). The CDR3 extends over 17 amino acids. The germline CDR1 and CDR2 sequences are MNHEY and SMNVEV (reference sequence). V was clipped by 5 bases and J by 3 bases, with 20 bases between them. The CDR3 nucleotides are TGTGCCAGCAGTCCCTCCAGGGCAATATCGAGTGGAAACACCATATATTTT. It specifies CASSPSRAISSGNTIYF.

This clone has only a few counts. The junction and the germline gene differ at one end; a read error may be behind it. V and J are TRBV4-2 and TRBJ2-7; weak D call: TRBD2 (5 bases). Germline V gene data show CDR1 as LGHNA and CDR2 as YNFKEQ. This CDR3 spans 15 amino acids. CDR3: CASSKDPQRSYEQYF. Here the CDR3 DNA reads TGTGCCAGCAGCAAAGATCCTCAGCGGTCCTACGAGCAGTACTTC.

J is TRBJ2-7 and V is TRBV2; 11 bases map to TRBD2. Germline V gives CDR1 SNHLY, CDR2 FYNNEI. The CDR3 has 15 amino acids. Trimming at V came to 5 bases and at J to 1 base, leaving 4 bases not matched to a gene. The CDR3 loop is CASSFRLAGSYEQYF. The CDR3 DNA reads as TGTGCCAGCAGTTTTAGACTAGCGGGATCCTACGAGCAGTACTTC.

The chain uses TRBV27 and TRBJ2-7; 8 bases line up with TRBD1. After removal of 4 bases from V and 3 bases from J, the junction contained 11 bases not matched to a gene. Germline assignment: CDR1 MNHEY and CDR2 SMNVEV (reference sequence). CDR3 size: 16 residues. CDR3 nucleotides: TGTGCCAGCAGTTCGTACTCCGGGACAGGAAGCTACGAGCAGTACTTC. Protein: CASSSYSGTGSYEQYF.

The chain recombines TRBV5-1 with TRBJ2-7; D perhaps matches TRBD2 (6 bases). The V end lost 0 bases, the J end lost 0 bases, and 13 bases lay between the germline ends. CDR1 and CDR2 from the germline V gene are SGHRS and YFSETQ. The CDR3 is 16 amino acids. CDR3 DNA sequence: TGCGCCAGCAGCTTGGGGGGACGGGACTCCTCCTACGAGCAGTACTTC. Amino acid sequence: CASSLGGRDSSYEQYF.

The chain is built from TRBV5-1 and TRBJ2-2; D is possibly TRBD1 (6 bases). This CDR3 has 15 residues. Per germline, CDR1 SGHRS and CDR2 YFSETQ. Trimming removed 0 bases from V and 1 base from J, with 7 bases in between. The CDR3 loop reads CASSLEGQNTGELFF. The CDR3 DNA reads as TGCGCCAGCAGCTTGGAGGGACAGAACACCGGGGAGCTGTTTTTT.

CDR3 DNA sequence: TGTGCCAGCACCGGACAGCCCAATCAGCCCCAGCATTTT. This translates into CASTGQPNQPQHF. The chain joins TRBV7-2 to TRBJ1-5, with D perhaps matching TRBD1 (6 bases). V was cut by 7 bases and J by 3 bases, with 10 bases left in between. There are 13 residues in the CDR3. Germline V gene lookup returns CDR1 SGHTA and CDR2 FQGNSA.

The genes are TRBV2 and TRBJ2-1, with 7 nucleotides matching TRBD2. J was trimmed by 1 base and V by 6 bases; bases with no gene match: 6. Germline V CDR1 and CDR2: SNHLY, FYNNEI. The CDR3 is 15 residues long. Written as DNA, the CDR3 is TGTGCCAGCAGCGCTAGCGGTTATTCCTACAATGAGCAGTTCTTC. Translating gives CASSASGYSYNEQFF.

This chain links TRBV30 with TRBJ1-5, with no clear D. Trimming removed 0 bases at V and 4 bases at J, with 7 bases between. Germline values: CDR1 GTSNPN, CDR2 SVGIG (reference sequence). The CDR3 has 13 amino acids. CDR3 sequence reads: CAWSVQDNQPQHF. In nucleotides, the CDR3 is TGTGCCTGGAGTGTACAAGATAATCAGCCCCAGCATTTT.

The CDR3 DNA reads TGTGCCAGCAGTCTGACGGTCGGGGGCTACACCTTC. This codes for CASSLTVGGYTF. This chain connects TRBV28 to TRBJ1-2; D is unresolved. Trimming took off 5 bases at V and 8 bases at J, with 12 bases between the two ends. In germline, CDR1 is MDHEN, CDR2 SYDVKM. This CDR3 region has 12 residues.

The rearrangement joins TRBV6-5 to TRBJ2-1, with 9 positions matching TRBD2. The CDR3 totals 13 residues. The V and J ends lost 4 bases and 7 bases, in that order; junction bases with no gene match: 2. Germline V CDR1 and CDR2: MNHEY, SVGAGI. For the CDR3, the DNA is TGTGCCAGCAGTTTAGCGGGAGCAAATGAGCAGTTCTTC. As protein: CASSLAGANEQFF.

The chain recombines TRBV27 with TRBJ2-2; 14 nucleotides align to TRBD2. Germline CDR1 MNHEY, CDR2 SMNVEV (reference sequence). The CDR3 has 17 residues. V dropped 6 bases and J dropped 2; count of bases not matched to a gene: 5. The CDR3 spells CASSRTSGRLNTGELFF. For the CDR3, the DNA is TGTGCCAGCAGCCGGACTAGCGGGAGGCTAAACACCGGGGAGCTGTTTTTT.